This TCR beta chain was sequenced for a study of shared clonotypes between healthy human individuals. Assay: immunoSEQ multiplex PCR; the TCRdb copy retains only in-frame clones and omits some. Here the sample spans approximately 2.1 million clones, approximately 95% being singletons. V was clipped by 2 bases and J by 4 bases, with 12 bases between them. The V gene's germline CDR1 is MNHEY and CDR2 SMNVEV (reference sequence). The CDR3 consists of 15 residues. This clone showed up just a few times. This receptor was taken from a man aged 18 to 35 in good health. Some clones in this sample may be carry-over from other donors' samples. Sequenced input: naive CD4+ T cells from PBMCs. This sample's subset: CD45RA+ positively selected. The V and J genes are TRBV27 and TRBJ1-5; maybe TRBD1 (5 bases). CDR3 nucleotides: TGTGCCAGCAGTTTAAGGGGAGTGGGAAATCAGCCCCAGCATTTT. This codes for CASSLRGVGNQPQHF.